Listed here are 32 T cell receptor beta chains from one sample, sequenced in a study of graft-versus-host responses after intestinal transplantation (dated by TCRdb to the early 2020s). Antigens of these TCRs are unknown. Explained via the paper, the time point label denotes: cells obtained before transplantation from donor or recipient. The protocol used for the library was the immunoSEQ multiplex PCR assay. Held by TCRdb, this immuneACCESS table contains in-frame sequences only and omits some clones. Under half of the omission traces to an unresolved V gene where checked; the cause of the rest is unknown. For this sample the table gives 90,000 to 150,000 clones, of which roughly 91% were detected only once. The ten largest account for around 0.12% of the sample. Sequenced material: unstimulated CD4+ T cells sorted from spleen or lymph node cells, taken before intestinal transplant. These receptor sequences come from a human donor who received an intestinal transplant.

The gene calls are TRBV7-9 and TRBJ2-2; TRBD2 matches 9 bases. The junction had 5 bases not matched to a gene; V was cut back by 0 bases and J by 6 bases. Germline CDR1 is SEHNR and CDR2 is FQNEAQ (reference sequence). This CDR3 region has 16 residues. This CDR3 is CASSLASGRSPGELFF. The CDR3 DNA reads as TGTGCCAGCAGCTTAGCTAGCGGGAGATCACCCGGGGAGCTGTTTTTT.

The DNA for the CDR3 is TGTGCCAGCAGTGAATGGGGGCGGAAGACCCAGTACTTC. Its translation: CASSEWGRKTQYF. V usage is TRBV6-1 and J usage is TRBJ2-5; maybe TRBD1 (6 bases). The germline V gene has CDR1 MNHNS and CDR2 SASEGT. The V and J ends lost 2 bases and 6 bases respectively, with 10 bases between them. The CDR3 sequence is 13 residues long.

The J gene is TRBJ2-1, the V gene TRBV7-9, with D uncertain. The CDR3 runs to 17 residues. CDR1 is SEHNR and CDR2 is FQNEAQ in the germline V gene (reference sequence). V gave up 1 base and J gave up 0 bases, with 13 bases separating them. This CDR3 reads CASSLGVYRISYNEQFF. DNA for the CDR3: TGTGCCAGCAGCTTAGGGGTATATCGCATCTCCTACAATGAGCAGTTCTTC. The full variable domain, rest sourced from reference TRBV7-9 and TRBJ2-1, is DTGVSQNPRHKITKRGQNVTFRCDPISEHNRLYWYRQTLGQGPEFLTYFQNEAQLEKSRLLSDRFSAERPKGSFSTLEIQRTEQGDSAMYLCASSLGVYRISYNEQFFGPGTRLTVL.

This rearrangement joins TRBV27 to TRBJ2-2, with unresolved D. CDR3 length: 12 residues. Germline values: CDR1 MNHEY, CDR2 SMNVEV (reference sequence). The V end was cut by 2 bases, the J end by 5 bases, with 3 bases between. CDR3 coding DNA: TGTGCCAGCAGTTTAGGAACCGGGGAGCTGTTTTTT. Its protein product is CASSLGTGELFF.

The chain combines TRBV18 with TRBJ2-1; D is unclear. The CDR3 loop spans 17 amino acids. Germline loops: CDR1 KGHSH, CDR2 LQKENI. With 2 bases removed from V and 3 bases from J, the gap between germline ends came to 17 bases. The CDR3, as DNA: TGTGCCAGCTCACCAACTCGACTCGCCCCGGGCTACAATGAGCAGTTCTTC. Translated, it gives CASSPTRLAPGYNEQFF.

CDR3: CASSIYRSNQPQHF. The CDR3 region has the DNA TGTGCCAGTAGTATTTACAGGAGCAATCAGCCCCAGCATTTT. This chain links TRBV19 with TRBJ1-5, with D perhaps TRBD1 (5 bases). V lost 3 bases and J 1 base, leaving 7 bases between the germline ends. The germline CDR1 and CDR2 sequences are LNHDA and SQIVND (reference sequence). The CDR3 loop spans 14 amino acids.

V is TRBV11-3 and J is TRBJ2-1; 9 nucleotides line up with TRBD2. V lost 5 bases to trimming and J lost 4 bases; unmatched junction nucleotides: 9. The CDR3 is made up of 16 amino acids. The V gene's germline CDR1 is SGHNT and CDR2 YENEEA. CDR3 nucleotide sequence: TGTGCCAGCAGCCCCCACAGCGGGAGGAAATACAATGAGCAGTTCTTC. This sequence encodes CASSPHSGRKYNEQFF.

The chain combines TRBV18 with TRBJ1-3, with 8 bases aligning to TRBD1. The trim removed 4 bases at V and 1 base at J, leaving 3 bases unmatched. This CDR3 is 15 amino acids long. Germline CDR1 and CDR2: KGHSH and LQKENI. CDR3 region: CASSQDRVSGNTIYF. The CDR3 nucleotides are TGTGCCAGCTCACAGGACAGGGTGTCTGGAAACACCATATATTTT.

For the CDR3, the DNA is TGTGCCAGCAGTGACAGCCCTGCCTACGAGCAGTACTTC. It encodes CASSDSPAYEQYF. This chain connects TRBV7-2 to TRBJ2-7; possibly TRBD1 for D (5 bases). V was pared by 6 bases and J by 2 bases, with 11 bases between. Germline assignment: CDR1 SGHTA and CDR2 FQGNSA. The CDR3 extends over 13 amino acids.

The J gene is TRBJ1-2, the V gene TRBV14, with D perhaps matching TRBD1 (6 bases). The CDR3 loop spans 17 amino acids. Looked up from germline, CDR1 is SGHDN and CDR2 is FVKESK. V lost 5 bases to trimming and J lost 2 bases, with 21 bases between them. CDR3 sequence reads: CASSTYPGGAANYGYTF. The DNA of the CDR3 is TGTGCCAGCAGCACTTACCCCGGGGGGGCGGCGAACTATGGCTACACCTTC.

To note about this clone: Other DNA sequences in the same sample also yield this CDR3. The V call is TRBV10-1, the J call TRBJ2-5; D might be TRBD1 (6 bases). The CDR3 totals 14 residues. V was trimmed by 0 bases and J by 2 bases, leaving 7 bases between them. Germline CDR1 and CDR2: WNHNN and SYGVQD (reference sequence). Here the CDR3 reads CASSESTGQETQYF. In nucleotides, the CDR3 is TGCGCCAGCAGTGAGTCGACAGGTCAAGAGACCCAGTACTTC.

The chain has TRBV28 and TRBJ1-1; D may be TRBD1 (5 bases). This CDR3 comprises 14 residues. Germline lookup yields CDR1 MDHEN and CDR2 SYDVKM. The V end lost 2 bases, the J end lost 4 bases, and 11 bases lay between the germline ends. The CDR3 is CASSLGRGGTEAFF. In nucleotides, the CDR3 is TGTGCCAGCAGTTTAGGGCGGGGGGGCACTGAAGCTTTCTTT. Full variable domain (missing parts from reference TRBV28 and TRBJ1-1): DVKVTQSSRYLVKRTGEKVFLECVQDMDHENMFWYRQDPGLGLRLIYFSYDVKMKEKGDIPEGYSVSREKKERFSLILESASTNQTSMYLCASSLGRGGTEAFFGQGTRLTVV.

This sequence joins TRBV5-6 and TRBJ2-5; tentatively, D is TRBD1 or TRBD2 (7 bases each). V was cut by 3 bases and J by 5 bases, with 14 bases left in between. This CDR3 has 14 residues. Germline-derived CDR1 and CDR2 are SGHDT and YYEEEE. The CDR3 loop reads CASSYGQGGETQYF. The CDR3 DNA is TGTGCCAGCAGCTATGGGCAGGGGGGGGAGACCCAGTACTTC.

The V call is TRBV5-4, the J call TRBJ1-2, with 8 bases that match TRBD1. Unmatched junction bases numbered 8, after V lost 4 bases and J lost 6 bases. There are 14 residues in the CDR3. Germline CDR1 and CDR2: SGHNT and YYREEE (reference sequence). The CDR3 bases are TGTGCCAGCAGCACCCGACAGGGGAATAATGGCTACACCTTC. Its protein is CASSTRQGNNGYTF.

V is TRBV7-9 and J is TRBJ2-7; D gene unclear. Trimming removed 5 bases at V and 4 bases at J, with 12 bases between. This CDR3 contains 13 residues. The V gene's germline CDR1 is SEHNR and CDR2 FQNEAQ (reference sequence). The CDR3 loop is CASSNSAGYEQYF. CDR3 bases: TGTGCCAGCAGCAACTCGGCCGGGTACGAGCAGTACTTC.

The V and J genes are TRBV5-1 and TRBJ2-5; D ambiguous. V was cut by 2 bases and J by 0 bases, with 11 bases left in between. Germline lookup yields CDR1 SGHRS and CDR2 YFSETQ. This CDR3 contains 15 residues. CDR3 residues: CASSLGPDYQETQYF. The CDR3 DNA reads TGCGCCAGCAGCTTAGGTCCAGACTACCAAGAGACCCAGTACTTC.

V is TRBV6-5 and J is TRBJ2-1; D is undetermined. CDR3 length: 13 residues. V was shortened by 6 bases and J by 3 bases, with 9 bases between the two germline ends. Germline V gene sequence: CDR1 MNHEY, CDR2 SVGAGI. CDR3 sequence (DNA): TGTGCCAGCAGCAGTCCGGTCTACAATGAGCAGTTCTTC. It encodes CASSSPVYNEQFF.

The CDR3 sequence: CASSYQGDTEAFF. CDR3 DNA: TGCGCCAGCAGCTACCAGGGGGACACTGAAGCTTTCTTT. The chain recombines TRBV5-1 with TRBJ1-1; 7 positions match TRBD1. V lost 3 bases and J lost 3; bases outside the gene matches: 2. This CDR3 has 13 residues. Germline V gives CDR1 SGHRS, CDR2 YFSETQ.

The V gene is TRBV10-2, the J gene TRBJ1-2; 8 bases fit TRBD1. The CDR3 totals 13 residues. V shed 6 bases, J shed 4 bases, and the junction held 4 bases outside the gene matches. Germline CDR1 reads WSHSY; CDR2 reads SAAADI. The CDR3 bases are TGCGCCAGCAGAGACAGGGGTCTCTATGGCTACACCTTC. Encoded protein: CASRDRGLYGYTF.

The chain couples TRBV6-5 to TRBJ2-2; TRBD2 aligns across 14 bases. This CDR3 is 15 amino acids long. The germline V gene encodes CDR1 MNHEY and CDR2 SVGAGI. Losses at the gene ends were 5 bases for V and 7 bases for J; bases not matched to a gene: 3. The CDR3 spells CASSKTSGRGGELFF. The CDR3 DNA reads TGTGCCAGCAGTAAGACTAGCGGGAGGGGCGGGGAGCTGTTTTTT.

CDR3 sequence: CASSQSRCQPSSYEQYF. In DNA form, the CDR3 reads TGCGCCAGCAGTCAATCGAGGTGCCAACCTAGCTCCTACGAGCAGTACTTC. The rearrangement uses TRBV23-1 and TRBJ2-7; unclear D gene. TRBV23-1 is identified as an open reading frame with a role that is uncertain. The CDR3 runs 17 residues. Trimming took 0 bases from V and 0 from J, leaving 15 bases between them.

The J gene is TRBJ1-1, the V gene TRBV7-3; D is perhaps TRBD1 (5 bases). The V end lost 5 bases, the J end lost 3 bases, and 13 bases lay between the germline ends. This CDR3 is 14 amino acids long. Germline assignment: CDR1 SGHTA and CDR2 FQGTGA. CDR3 DNA sequence: TGTGCCAGCAGCCGGACATCACTGTACACTGAAGCTTTCTTT. This encodes CASSRTSLYTEAFF. The entire variable domain, with the rest obtained from reference TRBV7-3 and TRBJ1-1, is as follows: GAGVSQTPSNKVTEKGKYVELRCDPISGHTALYWYRQSLGQGPEFLIYFQGTGAADDSGLPNDRFFAVRPEGSVSTLKIQRTERGDSAVYLCASSRTSLYTEAFFGQGTRLTVV.

The chain combines TRBV7-9 with TRBJ2-7; either TRBD1 or TRBD2 may supply D (6 bases each). V dropped 5 bases and J dropped 1 base, with 21 bases sitting between them. This CDR3 contains 17 residues. Germline assignment: CDR1 SEHNR and CDR2 FQNEAQ (reference sequence). CDR3 sequence: CASSRRGGSQLSYEQYF. The CDR3 nucleotides read TGTGCCAGCAGCCGCAGGGGAGGTAGCCAACTATCCTACGAGCAGTACTTC.

The chain joins TRBV11-2 to TRBJ2-7; no clear D gene. Germline CDR1 reads SGHAT; CDR2 reads FQNNGV. V was shortened by 3 bases and J by 0 bases, with 6 bases between the two germline ends. This CDR3 is 13 amino acids long. The CDR3: CASSFDGSYEQYF. The CDR3 DNA reads TGTGCCAGCAGCTTTGACGGCTCCTACGAGCAGTACTTC.

This chain joins TRBV14 and TRBJ1-1; D perhaps matches TRBD1 (6 bases). With 0 bases removed from V and 5 bases from J, the gap between germline ends came to 16 bases. This CDR3 has 16 residues. Germline CDR1 SGHDN, CDR2 FVKESK. As DNA, the CDR3 is TGTGCCAGCAGCCAAGATACAGGGCGGGTAAGAACTGAAGCTTTCTTT. Residues: CASSQDTGRVRTEAFF.

This clone showed up just once. The gene calls are TRBV19 and TRBJ2-1; D unresolved. The CDR3 extends over 14 amino acids. V was trimmed by 7 bases and J by 5 bases, leaving 15 bases between them. In germline, CDR1 is LNHDA, CDR2 SQIVND (reference sequence). This CDR3 reads CASTFATGDNEQFF. The CDR3 DNA follows: TGTGCCAGTACCTTCGCGACTGGAGACAATGAGCAGTTCTTC.

V is TRBV15 and J is TRBJ2-7; D is perhaps TRBD2 (6 bases). Germline loops: CDR1 LNHNV, CDR2 YYDKDF (reference sequence). The CDR3 has 15 residues. V dropped 1 base and J dropped 3 bases, with 13 bases sitting between them. CDR3 amino acids: CATSRVEGLVYEQYF. The CDR3 DNA sequence: TGTGCCACCAGCAGAGTGGAGGGTTTAGTCTACGAGCAGTACTTC. The complete variable domain, with remaining parts taken from reference TRBV15 and TRBJ2-7, reads DAMVIQNPRYQVTQFGKPVTLSCSQTLNHNVMYWYQQKSSQAPKLLFHYYDKDFNNEADTPDNFQSRRPNTSFCFLDIRSPGLGDTAMYLCATSRVEGLVYEQYFGPGTRLTVT.

The CDR3 here is CASSLGARGELFF. CDR3 DNA sequence: TGTGCCAGCAGCTTAGGCGCCCGAGGGGAGCTGTTTTTT. V and J are TRBV7-3 and TRBJ2-2, with D unclear. CDR3 size: 13 residues. CDR1 SGHTA and CDR2 FQGTGA come from the germline V gene. V shed 2 bases and J shed 8 bases, with 9 bases lying between them.

The rearrangement uses TRBV18 and TRBJ1-1; 9 nucleotides line up with TRBD1. V dropped 2 bases and J dropped 5; count of bases not matched to a gene: 18. This CDR3 region has 19 residues. Germline V gene sequence: CDR1 KGHSH, CDR2 LQKENI. DNA for the CDR3: TGTGCCAGCTCACCAATGTACGGGCGATCCGGGACAGGGAAGACTGAAGCTTTCTTT. This sequence encodes CASSPMYGRSGTGKTEAFF.

The V call is TRBV15, the J call TRBJ2-1, with a tentative D call TRBD1 (5 bases). The length of the CDR3 is 10 residues. Trimming removed 10 bases at V and 6 bases at J, with 7 bases between. CDR1 is LNHNV, CDR2 YYDKDF, per germline (reference sequence). The CDR3 loop is CAIRGNEQFF. As DNA, the CDR3 is TGTGCCATAAGGGGCAATGAGCAGTTCTTC.

The chain joins TRBV2 to TRBJ2-7; D ambiguous. The CDR3 covers 11 residues. Deletions cut 4 bases from V and 4 bases from J, with 5 bases between. Germline-derived CDR1 and CDR2 are SNHLY and FYNNEI. The CDR3 reads CASSVGYEQYF. The CDR3 coding sequence is TGTGCCAGCAGTGTAGGGTACGAGCAGTACTTC.

This clone was detected once. V and J are TRBV7-6 and TRBJ2-1, with unresolved D. Deletions cut 3 bases from V and 9 bases from J, with 12 bases between. The germline V gene encodes CDR1 SGHVS and CDR2 FNYEAQ. The CDR3 totals 13 residues. CDR3 sequence (DNA): TGTGCCAGCAGCTTGGCGCAGAGTTCTGAGCAGTTCTTC. It yields the protein CASSLAQSSEQFF.